This TCR beta chain is drawn from a study of cytomegalovirus exposure and HLA in healthy donors. Study-level information: Unique TCRs numbering some 80 million, obtained from HLA-typed donors, made up an early data release.

Vbeta (60) and Jbeta (13) primers were used in the PCR. Per the original data handling: Later, an analysis found 65 million to 85 million unique TCR beta chains, and about 9.9 million of these were shared. Profiling relied on immunoSEQ multiplex PCR, and the TCRdb table lists in-frame clones only, not all of them. V and J calls and clone size are as listed in that table; D and trimming were resolved from the DNA. There are about 150,000 clones in the sample; less than 10% occur only once, and approximately 1.8% lies in the top ten. Study-level points and caveats: Reports indicated that the classifier achieved high specificity and sensitivity in diagnosing cytomegalovirus status.

For this clone: Antigen unknown.

This clonotype originated in a male donor in good health and CMV-seronegative. The sample taken for sequencing was PBMCs.

The CDR3 DNA follows: TGTGCCAGCAGCTTGGACACTACCTACGAGCAGTACTTC. Protein: CASSLDTTYEQYF. The chain employs TRBV5-8 and TRBJ2-7; the D is unclear. The CDR3 covers 13 residues. Trimming pared 0 bases from V and 2 bases from J, leaving 6 bases between. The germline V gene encodes CDR1 SGHTS and CDR2 YDEGEE.